What follows are 30 T cell receptor beta chains derived from one specimen sequenced in a study of OX40 agonist ivuxolimab in advanced cancers. Libraries were prepared by immunoSEQ multiplex PCR; TCRdb keeps only in-frame clonotypes and omits some of them. The sample includes 55,000 to 90,000 clones, 88% of them seen just once. This sample comprised CD4+ or CD8+ T cells sorted from blood, obtained in a trial of the OX40 agonist ivuxolimab. Receptors originate from an adult with an advanced solid tumor such as melanoma, head and neck, liver or kidney cancer.

This clone showed up just once. J is TRBJ2-1 and V is TRBV11-2, with D possibly being TRBD2 (7 bases). Trimming removed 4 bases from V and 8 bases from J, with 24 bases in between. From germline, CDR1 is SGHAT and CDR2 FQNNGV. This CDR3 comprises 17 residues. The CDR3: CASSSIRGGSVVYEQFF. The CDR3 bases are TGTGCCAGCAGCTCGATCAGGGGCGGGAGTGTTGTCTATGAGCAGTTCTTC.

The rearrangement links TRBV6-5 to TRBJ2-2; D remains unclear. The CDR3 sequence is 12 residues long. The V end lost 4 bases, the J end lost 4 bases, and 4 bases lay between the germline ends. The germline gives CDR1 MNHEY, CDR2 SVGAGI. CDR3 protein: CASSFRTGELFF. In DNA, the CDR3 is TGTGCCAGCAGTTTCCGCACCGGGGAGCTGTTTTTT.

This chain links TRBV9 with TRBJ1-4; TRBD1 aligns across 7 bases. The V gene end was trimmed by 2 bases and the J gene end by 8 bases; junction bases not matched to a gene: 6. The V gene's germline CDR1 is SGDLS and CDR2 YYNGEE. This CDR3 region has 14 residues. The chain's CDR3 is CASSVGRGSEKLFF. The DNA of the CDR3 is TGTGCCAGCAGCGTCGGCAGGGGGTCGGAAAAACTGTTTTTT.

V is TRBV28 and J is TRBJ2-7, with TRBD2 matching over 7 bases. Germline V gene lookup returns CDR1 MDHEN and CDR2 SYDVKM. J was trimmed by 4 bases and V by 4 bases; bases with no gene match: 7. The CDR3 runs to 14 residues. The CDR3 here is CASSSGGVRYEQYF. The CDR3 DNA reads TGTGCCAGCAGTTCTGGGGGGGTTAGGTACGAGCAGTACTTC.

This clone was counted once. CDR3: CASSPGGAQETQYF. CDR3 coding DNA: TGTGCCAGCAGTCCCGGGGGGGCCCAAGAGACCCAGTACTTC. This sequence joins TRBV6-1 and TRBJ2-5; 8 positions match TRBD2. J lost 1 base, V lost 5 bases, and 3 bases had no gene match. Germline loops: CDR1 MNHNS, CDR2 SASEGT. CDR3 size: 14 residues.

The genes are TRBV7-2 and TRBJ2-1, with D unresolved. The CDR3 runs 14 residues. Trimming left V 8 bases short and J 5 bases short, with 16 bases between. Germline V gene data show CDR1 as SGHTA and CDR2 as FQGNSA. CDR3 loop: CASSAYSRDNEQFF. The CDR3 DNA follows: TGTGCCAGCTCAGCTTACAGCCGGGACAATGAGCAGTTCTTC.

The chain recombines TRBV10-2 with TRBJ2-5; 13 bases fit TRBD2. The V segment lost 6 bases and the J segment 5 bases; nucleotides outside the gene matches: 6. From germline, CDR1 is WSHSY and CDR2 SAAADI. The length of the CDR3 is 15 residues. The CDR3 nucleotides read TGCGCCAGCAGCGGACTAGCGGGAGTTGGGGAGACCCAGTACTTC. This gives the protein CASSGLAGVGETQYF.

This clone was seen only once. The sample has other DNA sequences that encode this CDR3 too. Here the CDR3 DNA reads TGTGCCAGCAGCTTGTCAGATACGCAGTATTTT. Its protein is CASSLSDTQYF. The rearrangement joins TRBV5-6 to TRBJ2-3; D is unclear. This CDR3 contains 11 residues. Germline CDR1 is SGHDT and CDR2 is YYEEEE. V was cut by 1 base and J by 4 bases, with 1 base left in between.

This sequence joins TRBV6-5 and TRBJ1-5; D perhaps matches TRBD1 (6 bases). The germline CDR1 and CDR2 sequences are MNHEY and SVGAGI. The CDR3 covers 14 residues. With 6 bases removed from V and 1 base from J, the gap between germline ends came to 10 bases. The CDR3 DNA is TGTGCCAGCAGGGGGACATCGAGCAATCAGCCCCAGCATTTT. This sequence encodes CASRGTSSNQPQHF.

In its sample, this clone was seen once. The genes are TRBV6-6 and TRBJ2-7; 9 bases line up with TRBD1. Germline CDR1 reads MNHNY; CDR2 reads SVGAGI (reference sequence). The CDR3 length is 15 residues. The trim removed 8 bases at V and 1 base at J, leaving 9 bases unmatched. CDR3 sequence reads: CASGPPGTGSYEQYF. The CDR3 bases are TGTGCCAGCGGCCCCCCCGGGACAGGGTCCTACGAGCAGTACTTC.

This clone occurred once. The chain uses TRBV6-6 and TRBJ2-7; 13 bases map to TRBD2. V trimming: 5 bases; J trimming: 3 bases; junction bases outside the gene matches: 1. Looked up from germline, CDR1 is MNHNY and CDR2 is SVGAGI (reference sequence). The CDR3 extends over 14 amino acids. CDR3 sequence reads: CASSRTSGSYEQYF. The CDR3 DNA is TGTGCCAGCAGTCGGACTAGCGGGAGCTACGAGCAGTACTTC.

V and J are TRBV11-1 and TRBJ2-7; the match to TRBD1 covers 7 bases. The CDR3 has 15 amino acids. CDR1 SGHAT and CDR2 FQDESV come from the germline V gene (reference sequence). V lost 1 base, J lost 3 bases, and 6 bases stayed unmatched. The CDR3 loop reads CASSLDVTGNYEQYF. As DNA, the CDR3 is TGTGCCAGCAGCTTAGATGTGACAGGGAACTACGAGCAGTACTTC.

The CDR3 bases are TGCGCCAGCAGCGGCCGACAATTAAGCACAGATACGCAGTATTTT. This codes for CASSGRQLSTDTQYF. This chain uses TRBV5-1 with TRBJ2-3; D is undetermined. V lost 4 bases and J 0 bases, leaving 12 bases between the germline ends. From germline, CDR1 is SGHRS and CDR2 YFSETQ. The CDR3 is made up of 15 amino acids.

The chain combines TRBV15 with TRBJ2-7; TRBD2 aligns across 11 bases. CDR3 length: 19 amino acids. In germline, CDR1 is LNHNV, CDR2 YYDKDF (reference sequence). The junction had 17 bases not matched to a gene; V was cut back by 5 bases and J by 2 bases. For the CDR3, the DNA is TGTGCCACCAGCCCCGACGTAACTAGCGGGAGTTTTTTCCCCTACGAGCAGTACTTC. Its protein product is CATSPDVTSGSFFPYEQYF. The full variable domain, its missing parts supplied by reference TRBV15 and TRBJ2-7, is DAMVIQNPRYQVTQFGKPVTLSCSQTLNHNVMYWYQQKSSQAPKLLFHYYDKDFNNEADTPDNFQSRRPNTSFCFLDIRSPGLGDTAMYLCATSPDVTSGSFFPYEQYFGPGTRLTVT.

The chain has TRBV30 and TRBJ2-2; D not resolved. Trimming stripped 4 bases from V and 0 bases from J, with 9 bases between. The CDR3 is made up of 14 amino acids. Germline assignment: CDR1 GTSNPN and CDR2 SVGIG (reference sequence). The CDR3 region is CAWTGGANTGELFF. The CDR3 DNA sequence: TGTGCCTGGACAGGCGGTGCGAACACCGGGGAGCTGTTTTTT.

The chain links TRBV20-1 to TRBJ1-4; no firm D call. V was trimmed by 0 bases and J by 14 bases, leaving 7 bases between them. Per the germline V gene, CDR1 is DFQATT and CDR2 is SNEGSKA (reference sequence). The length of the CDR3 is 10 residues. CDR3 sequence reads: CSARDRRLFF. CDR3 sequence (DNA): TGCAGTGCTAGAGATAGACGTCTGTTTTTT.

V is TRBV4-2 and J is TRBJ2-2; 9 bases line up with TRBD1. Germline V gene data show CDR1 as LGHNA and CDR2 as YNFKEQ. V dropped 3 bases and J dropped 5; count of bases not matched to a gene: 19. The CDR3 has 20 residues. For the CDR3, the DNA is TGTGCCAGCAGCCACCTCGGGACAGGGAGAGTAGGGGGATCGACCGGGGAGCTGTTTTTT. Its protein product is CASSHLGTGRVGGSTGELFF.

The chain is built from TRBV10-1 and TRBJ1-4; D is ambiguous. V dropped 7 bases and J dropped 7 bases, with 22 bases sitting between them. This CDR3 comprises 16 residues. Germline CDR1 reads WNHNN; CDR2 reads SYGVQD (reference sequence). The CDR3 here is CASTDAEIYTPEKLFF. The CDR3 coding sequence is TGCGCCAGCACGGACGCGGAGATTTATACCCCTGAAAAACTGTTTTTT.

J is TRBJ2-7 and V is TRBV28; D gene ambiguous. Trimming took 4 bases from V and 4 from J, leaving 14 bases between them. The CDR3 contains 14 residues. Germline V gene lookup returns CDR1 MDHEN and CDR2 SYDVKM. In DNA, the CDR3 is TGTGCCAGCAGTTCCCTAGTTCGGCTGTACGAGCAGTACTTC. Encoded protein: CASSSLVRLYEQYF. The whole variable domain, remainder taken from reference TRBV28 and TRBJ2-7, is DVKVTQSSRYLVKRTGEKVFLECVQDMDHENMFWYRQDPGLGLRLIYFSYDVKMKEKGDIPEGYSVSREKKERFSLILESASTNQTSMYLCASSSLVRLYEQYFGPGTRLTVT.

The CDR3 DNA reads as TGTGCCAGCAGTGCTCATGGGGGGTTAGAACAGTTCTTC. Translation gives CASSAHGGLEQFF. The chain couples TRBV2 to TRBJ2-1; D possibly corresponds to TRBD2 (6 bases). This CDR3 is built from 13 residues. Germline V CDR1 and CDR2: SNHLY, FYNNEI. V was cut by 4 bases and J by 13 bases, with 17 bases left in between.

In its sample, this clone was seen a few times. The CDR3 region is CASSEGDISNEKLFF. Written as DNA, the CDR3 is TGTGCCAGCAGCGAAGGGGACATCTCTAATGAAAAACTGTTTTTT. V is TRBV7-9 and J is TRBJ1-4, with a possible D match to TRBD1 (6 bases). V lost 5 bases and J lost 3, with 13 bases in between. Germline CDR1 is SEHNR and CDR2 is FQNEAQ (reference sequence). This CDR3 has 15 amino acids.

The V gene is TRBV27, the J gene TRBJ2-2, with no clear D. The germline gives CDR1 MNHEY, CDR2 SMNVEV (reference sequence). The CDR3 is made up of 17 amino acids. V was trimmed by 0 bases and J by 0 bases, leaving 11 bases between them. The CDR3, as DNA: TGTGCCAGCAGTTTATCTTGGACGGTCGCGAACACCGGGGAGCTGTTTTTT. Amino acids: CASSLSWTVANTGELFF.

The V call is TRBV30, the J call TRBJ2-3; 8 bases fit TRBD1. Germline trimming cut 4 bases from V and 4 bases from J; bases unmatched to any gene: 4. The CDR3 contains 13 residues. The germline gives CDR1 GTSNPN, CDR2 SVGIG (reference sequence). CDR3 coding DNA: TGTGCCTGGACACAGGGGGTTCCAGATACGCAGTATTTT. Its protein is CAWTQGVPDTQYF.

V and J are TRBV2 and TRBJ2-5; D unresolved. The CDR3 contains 14 residues. Germline values: CDR1 SNHLY, CDR2 FYNNEI. With 3 bases removed from V and 4 bases from J, the gap between germline ends came to 12 bases. The CDR3 DNA is TGTGCCAGCAGTGATTGGCTAGTTGGAGAGACCCAGTACTTC. Protein product: CASSDWLVGETQYF.

The rearrangement uses TRBV7-3 and TRBJ2-5, with 10 bases lining up with TRBD1. Germline trimming cut 1 base from V and 5 bases from J; bases unmatched to any gene: 4. Germline V gives CDR1 SGHTA, CDR2 FQGTGA. This CDR3 spans 15 amino acids. The CDR3 here is CASSLRGQGWETQYF. In DNA form, the CDR3 reads TGTGCCAGCAGCTTAAGGGGACAGGGGTGGGAGACCCAGTACTTC.

This chain uses TRBV28 with TRBJ2-5; D unclear. CDR1 is MDHEN, CDR2 SYDVKM, per germline. The CDR3 is made up of 11 amino acids. Trimming stripped 6 bases from V and 2 bases from J, with 4 bases between. CDR3 loop: CASRRQETQYF. CDR3 nucleotide sequence: TGTGCCAGCAGAAGACAAGAGACCCAGTACTTC.

The rearrangement uses TRBV7-3 and TRBJ2-7; D remains unclear. The CDR3 runs 13 residues. Germline loops: CDR1 SGHTA, CDR2 FQGTGA. Trimming took off 5 bases at V and 2 bases at J, with 10 bases between the two ends. CDR3 DNA sequence: TGTGCCAGCAGCCCTAAAGGCCCCTACGAGCAGTACTTC. Its protein is CASSPKGPYEQYF.

This rearrangement joins TRBV28 to TRBJ1-1; the D is unclear. The CDR3 loop spans 15 amino acids. The V end lost 2 bases, the J end lost 1 base, and 11 bases lay between the germline ends. Germline values: CDR1 MDHEN, CDR2 SYDVKM. The chain's CDR3 is CASSLHPAQNTEAFF. The DNA of the CDR3 is TGTGCCAGCAGTTTACACCCAGCCCAGAACACTGAAGCTTTCTTT. The variable domain in full, with the rest retrieved from reference TRBV28 and TRBJ1-1, is DVKVTQSSRYLVKRTGEKVFLECVQDMDHENMFWYRQDPGLGLRLIYFSYDVKMKEKGDIPEGYSVSREKKERFSLILESASTNQTSMYLCASSLHPAQNTEAFFGQGTRLTVV.

This chain connects TRBV6-5 to TRBJ1-1, with a weak D call TRBD1 (5 bases). Trimming took off 6 bases at V and 4 bases at J, with 12 bases between the two ends. Germline V gene lookup returns CDR1 MNHEY and CDR2 SVGAGI. The CDR3 loop spans 13 amino acids. CDR3 sequence (DNA): TGTGCCAGCAGGGGATTAGGGGCCACTGAAGCTTTCTTT. It yields the protein CASRGLGATEAFF.

The CDR3: CASSRQLAGGLTGANVLTF. The CDR3 bases are TGTGCCAGCAGCCGCCAACTAGCGGGGGGACTCACTGGGGCCAACGTCCTGACTTTC. The gene calls are TRBV7-9 and TRBJ2-6, with 12 bases aligning to TRBD2. The germline CDR1 and CDR2 sequences are SEHNR and FQNEAQ (reference sequence). The J segment lost 2 bases and the V segment lost 5 bases, leaving 10 bases of the junction unmatched. The CDR3 consists of 19 residues.